This entry describes one TCR beta chain. From germline, CDR1 is SGHRS and CDR2 YFSETQ. J gave up 3 bases and V 6 bases, and 15 bases lay outside the gene matches. The CDR3 has 17 amino acids. The data were obtained in a study of blood T cell repertoires in COVID-19. Across the study: Spain, Italy and the United States supplied samples that represented acute and convalescent COVID-19. From T cells, B-cell-depleted T cells, or PBMCs came the material, which was cDNA or gDNA.

Authors' methods: Amplifying reference gene primers gave estimates of nucleated cell counts. TCRdb's copy holds only in-frame clones and misses some; the assay was immunoSEQ multiplex PCR. That table supplies the V and J calls and clone size; D and trimming were determined from the DNA. This table has about 47,000 clones, around 70% appearing once. This clonotype was sampled from a man older than 75 with acute or convalescent COVID-19. Sequences were obtained from peripheral blood. This chain connects TRBV5-1 to TRBJ1-3; TRBD1 agrees at 7 bases. As DNA, the CDR3 is TGCGCCAGCAAGGCCCTCCACACAGGGGCGGTTGGAAACACCATATATTTT. Protein product: CASKALHTGAVGNTIYF.